This TCR beta chain was recovered during a study of blood T cell repertoires in COVID-19. Study at large: The analysed material was cDNA or gDNA that came from T cells, B-cell-depleted T cells, or PBMCs.

In the authors' workflow: Amplification of reference gene primers provided the estimated nucleated cell counts. Generated by immunoSEQ multiplex PCR, the TCRdb table keeps only in-frame clones and is missing some. The D gene and trimming were derived from the DNA, and the V and J assignments and clone size from that table. The repertoire holds 360,000 or so clones, with about 90% as singletons. Participants, roughly 18 to 89 years old, spanned under 30 US areas. In Cohort 3, a recovered donor had either two negative PCRs, clearance, or symptom resolution. In regard to this clone: The sample has other DNA sequences that encode this CDR3 too.

This sequence was found in a woman in her thirties who had recovered from COVID-19. What was sequenced was PBMCs or T cells enriched from blood (not recorded which).

DNA for the CDR3: TGTGCCAGCAGTGCCAGATTCAATCAGCCCCAGCATTTT. Translation: CASSARFNQPQHF. This chain connects TRBV6-4 to TRBJ1-5; D is unresolved. The V gene lost 4 bases and the J gene lost 3 bases, with 7 bases spanning the gap. Germline V lookup: CDR1 MRHNA, CDR2 SNTAGT. This CDR3 has 13 amino acids.